A single TCR beta chain is shown here with its context. Its binding antigen is unknown. No much larger clonotype is one base removed from it; base qualities were not supplied. This record belongs to a study of OX40 agonist ivuxolimab in advanced cancers. Notes on the research overall: Ivuxolimab was an agonistic, fully human IgG2 monoclonal antibody directed against OX40 (CD134), a costimulatory receptor. Intravenous ivuxolimab was administered to patients every 2 weeks at six dose levels: 0.01, 0.1, 0.3, 1.5, 3 and 10 mg/kg. Of the roughly 51 patients in dose escalation, about 20 had hepatocellular carcinoma, about 15 had melanoma, 9 had renal cell carcinoma and 9 had head and neck cancer. In the dose-escalation cohort, roughly 80% of patients were male, and the mean age was around 60 years, with a range of roughly 23 to 85. Patients were allowed to have had prior anti-PD-1, anti-PD-L1 or anti-CTLA-4 therapy, and approximately 41% of the dose-escalation patients had previously received checkpoint inhibitors. Partial responses were achieved by three dose-escalation patients, of whom one had hepatocellular carcinoma and two had cutaneous melanoma. Peripheral TCRbeta sequencing aimed to test whether ivuxolimab altered TCR sequence diversity and caused clonal T-cell expansion. The paper reports the monotherapy dose-escalation portion (N of about 51 patients) of the phase I ivuxolimab trial. General study outcomes and caveats: The antigen specificity of the peripheral T cells that underwent clonal expansion was not determined. Low levels of normalized T-cell clonal expansion were also seen in some patients who did not respond. At doses from 0.1 to 3.0 mg/kg, clonal expansion was seen in both CD4+ and CD8+ blood T cells between baseline and week 6. In partial responders in the 0.1-3.0 mg/kg groups, normalized peripheral clonal expansion was found to be among the lowest, especially among CD8+ T cells. After ivuxolimab, more expanded clones were found on average in CD8+ T cells than in CD4+ T cells.

Genomic DNA was isolated from the sorted cells so that the TCRbeta CDR3 region could be sequenced. TCRbeta CDR3 regions were sequenced using the immunoSEQ Assay. TCRdb took this table from immuneACCESS and kept in-frame rearrangements with V and J called. Such tables lack part of the clones; where checked against another copy, unresolved V genes explain under half of the gap, and the rest is unexplained. Within this sample are 76,000 or so clones, with about 89% of them counted one time only. The biggest ten clones account for around 13% of the sample. V is pruned by 0 bases and J by 7 bases, leaving 14 bases of the junction without a gene match. Looking up the germline V gene yields CDR1 SGHRS and CDR2 YFSETQ. The cysteine opens and the phenylalanine closes a CDR3 of 18 amino acids. CDR3 DNA only is kept here, 54 bases in frame from base 1. The trial excluded patients who had a history of autoimmune disease or were on systemic immunosuppression. In every dose cohort, peripheral blood was drawn for TCR sequencing at baseline, cycle 4 day 1, and cycle 7 day 1. The samples were taken from a phase I, first-in-human, multicenter, open-label dose-escalation trial of ivuxolimab. Adults with locally advanced or metastatic head and neck squamous cell, hepatocellular, melanoma or renal cell carcinoma were enrolled in the trial. Before TCR sequencing, CD4+ T cells and CD8+ T cells were sorted from peripheral blood as separate populations.

The sequence came from an adult with an advanced solid tumor such as melanoma, head and neck, liver or kidney cancer. The rearranged chain carries TRBV5-1 and TRBJ2-7, and 12 junction bases match TRBD2. The sequencing here drew on CD4+ or CD8+ T cells sorted from blood, taken in a trial of the OX40 agonist ivuxolimab. Here is the DNA: TGCGCCAGCAGCTTGGGCGCGACTAGCGGGGGCCCTCTATGTGAGCAGTACTTC. Its product reads: CASSLGATSGGPLCEQYF.